This TCR beta chain was documented in a study of tumor-infiltrating lymphocytes in primary liver carcinoma. Study-wide context: The tumors, T1-T3 N0M0 lesions, were roughly 4 to 10 cm across. Notes on the study in general: The top-250-clone fraction was significantly higher in tumors than in blood (p = 0.039). Tumor-adjacent and tumor-blood pairs shared less of their repertoires than tumor region pairs shared.

Germline DNA was also extracted, and blood RNA derived from unsorted whole blood. TCR beta cDNA was prepared out of approximately 500 ng total RNA by means of a constant-region primer. Each TCR beta library was derived from three nested multiplex PCR rounds that employed slightly modified ARM-PCR. A C-beta reverse primer was combined with TRBV1-TRBV30 forward primers in the first two PCR rounds, and each round had 10 cycles. MiXCR, run by TCRdb on the multiplex PCR reads, gives a single entry per CDR3 protein. The repertoire has a few hundred thousand distinct CDR3 sequences, almost 60% of them found once; the top ten carry approximately 15%. Germline V lookup: CDR1 SGHDN, CDR2 FVKESK. Trimming left V 1 base short and J 1 base short, with 7 bases between. The CDR3 length is 14 residues. This clonotype was recorded a few times. Its specificity is not known.

The chain couples TRBV14 to TRBJ1-1; D not resolved. Sequenced input: peripheral blood. This TCR was sampled from a woman aged 25 to 45 with primary liver carcinoma and hepatitis B virus infection. The CDR3 spells CASSQVGKNTEAFF. CDR3 in DNA: TGTGCCAGCAGCCAAGTAGGCAAGAACACTGAAGCTTTCTTT.